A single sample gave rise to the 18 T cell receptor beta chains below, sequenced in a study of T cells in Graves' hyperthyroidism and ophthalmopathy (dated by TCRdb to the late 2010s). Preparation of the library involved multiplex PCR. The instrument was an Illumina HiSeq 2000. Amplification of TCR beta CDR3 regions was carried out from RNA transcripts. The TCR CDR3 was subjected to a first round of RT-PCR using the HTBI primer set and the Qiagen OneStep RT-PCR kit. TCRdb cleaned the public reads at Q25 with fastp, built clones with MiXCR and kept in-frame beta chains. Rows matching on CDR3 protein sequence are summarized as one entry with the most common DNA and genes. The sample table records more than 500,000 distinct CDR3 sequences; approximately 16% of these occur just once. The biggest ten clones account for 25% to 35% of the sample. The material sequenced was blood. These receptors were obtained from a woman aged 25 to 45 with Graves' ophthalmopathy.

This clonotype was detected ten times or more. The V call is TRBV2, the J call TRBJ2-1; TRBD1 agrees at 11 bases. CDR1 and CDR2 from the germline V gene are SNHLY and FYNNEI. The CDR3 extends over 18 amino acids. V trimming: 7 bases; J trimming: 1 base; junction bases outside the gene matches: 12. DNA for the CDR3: TGTGCCAGCACCGGACAGGGGGCTGCGGGAGGGTCCTACAATGAGCAGTTCTTC. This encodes CASTGQGAAGGSYNEQFF. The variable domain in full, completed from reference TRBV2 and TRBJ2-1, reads EPEVTQTPSHQVTQMGQEVILRCVPISNHLYFYWYRQILGQKVEFLVSFYNNEISEKSEIFDDQFSVERPDGSNFTLKIRSTKLEDSAMYFCASTGQGAAGGSYNEQFFGPGTRLTVL.

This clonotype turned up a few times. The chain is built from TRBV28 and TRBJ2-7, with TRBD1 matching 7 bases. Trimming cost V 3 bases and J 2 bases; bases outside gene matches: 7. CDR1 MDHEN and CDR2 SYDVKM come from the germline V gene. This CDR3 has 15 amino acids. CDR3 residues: CASSFDYRGTYEQYF. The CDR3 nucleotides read TGTGCCAGCAGTTTCGATTACAGGGGTACCTACGAGCAGTACTTC.

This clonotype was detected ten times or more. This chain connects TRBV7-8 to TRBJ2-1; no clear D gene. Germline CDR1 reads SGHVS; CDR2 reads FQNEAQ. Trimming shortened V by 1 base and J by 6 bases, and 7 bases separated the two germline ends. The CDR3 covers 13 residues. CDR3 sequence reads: CASSLVVFNEQFF. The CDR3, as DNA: TGTGCCAGCAGCTTAGTAGTTTTCAATGAGCAGTTCTTC.

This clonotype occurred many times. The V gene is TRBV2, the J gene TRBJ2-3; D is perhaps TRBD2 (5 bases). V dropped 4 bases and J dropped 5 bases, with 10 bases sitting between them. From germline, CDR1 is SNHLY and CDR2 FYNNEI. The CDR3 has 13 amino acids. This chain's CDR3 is CASSGHEGDTQYF. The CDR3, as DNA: TGTGCCAGCAGTGGTCACGAGGGAGATACGCAGTATTTT.

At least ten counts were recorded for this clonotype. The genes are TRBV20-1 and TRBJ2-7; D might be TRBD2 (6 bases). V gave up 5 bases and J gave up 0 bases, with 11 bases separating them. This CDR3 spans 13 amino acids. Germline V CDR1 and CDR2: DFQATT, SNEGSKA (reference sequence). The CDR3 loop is CSAPLAYSYEQYF. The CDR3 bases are TGCAGTGCTCCCCTAGCGTACTCCTACGAGCAGTACTTC.

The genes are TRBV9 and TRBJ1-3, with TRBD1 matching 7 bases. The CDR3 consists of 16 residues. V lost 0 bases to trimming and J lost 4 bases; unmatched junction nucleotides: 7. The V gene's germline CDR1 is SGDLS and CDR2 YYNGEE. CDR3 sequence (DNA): TGTGCCAGCAGCGTAGCTGCAGGGGGTTCGGGAAACACCATATATTTT. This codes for CASSVAAGGSGNTIYF.

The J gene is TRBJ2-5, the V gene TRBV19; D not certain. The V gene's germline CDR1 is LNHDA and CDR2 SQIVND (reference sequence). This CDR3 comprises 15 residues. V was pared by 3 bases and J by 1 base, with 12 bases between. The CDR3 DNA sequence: TGTGCCAGTAGTATTGGTCCGTGGGGCCAAGAGACCCAGTACTTC. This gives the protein CASSIGPWGQETQYF.

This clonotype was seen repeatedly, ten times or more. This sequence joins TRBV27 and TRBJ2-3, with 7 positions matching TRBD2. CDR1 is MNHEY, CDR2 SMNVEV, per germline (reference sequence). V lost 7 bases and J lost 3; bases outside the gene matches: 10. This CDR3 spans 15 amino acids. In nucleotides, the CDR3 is TGTGCCAGCACCACGACTAGCACCGAGACAGATACGCAGTATTTT. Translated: CASTTTSTETDTQYF.

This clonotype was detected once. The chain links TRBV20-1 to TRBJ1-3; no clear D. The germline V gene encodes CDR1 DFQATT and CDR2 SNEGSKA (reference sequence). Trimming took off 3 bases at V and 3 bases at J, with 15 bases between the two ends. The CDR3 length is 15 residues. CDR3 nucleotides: TGCAGTGCTAGCACAATGTGGGCGGGTGGAAACACCATATATTTT. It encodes CSASTMWAGGNTIYF.

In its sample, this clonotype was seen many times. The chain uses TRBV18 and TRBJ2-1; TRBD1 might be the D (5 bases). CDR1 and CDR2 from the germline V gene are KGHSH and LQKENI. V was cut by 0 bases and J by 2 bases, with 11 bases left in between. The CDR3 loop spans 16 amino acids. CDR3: CASSPPRDSTYNEQFF. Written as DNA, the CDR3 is TGTGCCAGCTCACCACCCCGCGACAGTACCTACAATGAGCAGTTCTTC.

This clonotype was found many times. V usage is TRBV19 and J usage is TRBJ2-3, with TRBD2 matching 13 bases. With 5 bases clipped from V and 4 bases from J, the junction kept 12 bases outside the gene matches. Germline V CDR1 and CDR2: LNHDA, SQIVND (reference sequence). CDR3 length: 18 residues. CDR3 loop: CASSSSGTSGATADTQYF. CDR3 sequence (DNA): TGTGCCAGTAGTTCGAGCGGGACTAGCGGGGCTACAGCAGATACGCAGTATTTT.

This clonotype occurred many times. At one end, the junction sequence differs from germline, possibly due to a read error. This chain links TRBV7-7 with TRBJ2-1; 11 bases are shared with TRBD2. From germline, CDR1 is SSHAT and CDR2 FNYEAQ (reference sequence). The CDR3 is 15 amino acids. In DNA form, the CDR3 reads TGTGCTAGCAGCTTAGGGACTAGCGGCCGTACGGAGCAGTTCTTC. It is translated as CASSLGTSGRTEQFF.

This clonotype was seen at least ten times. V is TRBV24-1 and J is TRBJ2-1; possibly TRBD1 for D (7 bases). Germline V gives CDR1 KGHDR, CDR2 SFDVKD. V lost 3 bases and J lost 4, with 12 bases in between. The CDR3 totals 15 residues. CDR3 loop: CATSDPAGQYNEQFF. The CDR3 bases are TGTGCCACCAGTGATCCGGCGGGACAGTACAATGAGCAGTTCTTC.

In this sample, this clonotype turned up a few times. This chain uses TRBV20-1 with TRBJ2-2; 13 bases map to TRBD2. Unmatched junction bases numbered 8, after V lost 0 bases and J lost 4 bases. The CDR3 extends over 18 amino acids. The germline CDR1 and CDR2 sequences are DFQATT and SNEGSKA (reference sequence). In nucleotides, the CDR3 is TGCAGTGCTAGAGATCAACTAGCGGGAGGGTTTGGCACCGGGGAGCTGTTTTTT. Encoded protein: CSARDQLAGGFGTGELFF.

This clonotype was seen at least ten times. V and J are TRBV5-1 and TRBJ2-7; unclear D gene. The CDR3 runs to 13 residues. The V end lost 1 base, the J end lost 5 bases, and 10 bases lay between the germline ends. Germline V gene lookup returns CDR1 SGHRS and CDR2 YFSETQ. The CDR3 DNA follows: TGCGCCAGCAGCTTGCCTGGGTTCAACGAGCAGTACTTC. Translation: CASSLPGFNEQYF. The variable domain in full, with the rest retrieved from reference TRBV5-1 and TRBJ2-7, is KAGVTQTPRYLIKTRGQQVTLSCSPISGHRSVSWYQQTPGQGLQFLFEYFSETQRNKGNFPGRFSGRQFSNSRSEMNVSTLELGDSALYLCASSLPGFNEQYFGPGTRLTVT.

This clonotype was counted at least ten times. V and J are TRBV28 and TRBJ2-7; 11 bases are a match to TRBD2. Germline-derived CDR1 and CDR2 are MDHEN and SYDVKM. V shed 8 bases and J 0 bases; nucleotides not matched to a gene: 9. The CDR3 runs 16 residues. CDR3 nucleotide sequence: TGTGCCAGCGAGACCGGGACTAGCGGCTTCTCCTACGAGCAGTACTTC. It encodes CASETGTSGFSYEQYF.

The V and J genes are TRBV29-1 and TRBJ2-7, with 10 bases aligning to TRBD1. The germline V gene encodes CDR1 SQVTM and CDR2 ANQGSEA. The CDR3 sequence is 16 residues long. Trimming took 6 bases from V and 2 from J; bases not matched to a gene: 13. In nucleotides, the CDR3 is TGCAGCGTGACCAACAAACCGGGACAGGGGACCTACGAGCAGTACTTC. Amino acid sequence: CSVTNKPGQGTYEQYF.

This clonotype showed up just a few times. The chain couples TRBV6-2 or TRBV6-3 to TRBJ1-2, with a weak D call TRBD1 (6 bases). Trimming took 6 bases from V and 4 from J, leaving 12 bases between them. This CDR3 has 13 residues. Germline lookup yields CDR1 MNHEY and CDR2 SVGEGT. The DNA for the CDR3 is TGTGCCAGCAGCCGGGACACTTCCTATGGCTACACCTTC. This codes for CASSRDTSYGYTF.